A single sample gave rise to the 21 T cell receptor beta chains below, sequenced in a study of Graves' ophthalmopathy and Graves' hyperthyroidism. The authors amplified TCR beta CDR3 regions from RNA transcripts. Investigators did first-round RT-PCR with HTBI primers, then second-round multiplex PCR. TCRdb itself ran the multiplex PCR reads through MiXCR, one entry per CDR3 protein. The data show about 240,000 distinct CDR3 sequences, about 47% seen once. The sequencing input was peripheral blood. These receptors were taken from an adult man with Graves' ophthalmopathy.

This clonotype was seen at least ten times. The chain links TRBV29-1 to TRBJ2-7; D gene unclear. The CDR3 is 10 amino acids. Trimming removed 4 bases at V and 3 bases at J, with 4 bases between. Germline-derived CDR1 and CDR2 are SQVTM and ANQGSEA. The CDR3, as DNA: TGCAGCGTTGGGAGCTACGAGCAGTACTTC. Its translation is CSVGSYEQYF.

V usage is TRBV29-1 and J usage is TRBJ1-3; tentatively, D is TRBD1 (5 bases). Per germline, CDR1 SQVTM and CDR2 ANQGSEA. The CDR3 totals 14 residues. V was trimmed by 6 bases and J by 8 bases, leaving 20 bases between them. CDR3: CSVVPAGFGDTIYF. CDR3 sequence (DNA): TGCAGCGTCGTTCCGGCAGGGTTCGGAGACACCATATATTTT.

This sequence joins TRBV4-1 and TRBJ1-1; 10 bases match TRBD1. Germline CDR1 MGHRA, CDR2 YSYEKL. CDR3 size: 15 residues. Germline trimming cut 3 bases from V and 0 bases from J; bases unmatched to any gene: 1. Here the CDR3 reads CASSQGQGMNTEAFF. CDR3 nucleotide sequence: TGCGCCAGCAGCCAGGGACAGGGGATGAACACTGAAGCTTTCTTT.

This clonotype was detected only a few times. The J gene is TRBJ1-6, the V gene TRBV5-1; D possibly corresponds to TRBD1 (6 bases). The CDR3 is made up of 16 amino acids. Germline V gene sequence: CDR1 SGHRS, CDR2 YFSETQ. Trimming took 2 bases from V and 9 from J, leaving 18 bases between them. As DNA, the CDR3 is TGCGCCAGCAGCTTCGGTGGCGGGGGCGAGGGTTCACCCCTCCACTTT. Translating gives CASSFGGGGEGSPLHF.

This clonotype was detected a few times. The chain is built from TRBV5-4 and TRBJ1-6; D not resolved. Between the trimmed V and J ends, which lost 4 bases and 7 bases, there was a span of 9 bases. This CDR3 has 13 amino acids. Germline assignment: CDR1 SGHNT and CDR2 YYREEE (reference sequence). The CDR3 sequence is CASSTDPNSPLHF. The DNA of the CDR3 is TGTGCCAGCAGCACGGACCCGAATTCACCCCTCCACTTT.

This clonotype was seen only a few times. The chain joins TRBV10-3 to TRBJ2-2; D not certain. The CDR3 extends over 12 amino acids. The germline V and J ends were trimmed by 5 bases and 6 bases, with 7 bases remaining between them. Germline values: CDR1 ENHRY, CDR2 SYGVKD. CDR3 residues: CAISYVAGELFF. CDR3 sequence (DNA): TGTGCCATCAGTTACGTAGCCGGGGAGCTGTTTTTT.

A few counts support this clonotype. The J gene is TRBJ1-2, the V gene TRBV19; D may be TRBD1 (6 bases). The germline V gene encodes CDR1 LNHDA and CDR2 SQIVND (reference sequence). There are 15 residues in the CDR3. V was cut by 5 bases and J by 7 bases, with 20 bases left in between. The CDR3 sequence: CASSRDTSPVGGYTF. CDR3 in DNA: TGTGCCAGTAGTCGGGACACCTCACCGGTTGGTGGCTACACCTTC.

V is TRBV19 and J is TRBJ1-1, with D unclear. The germline V gene encodes CDR1 LNHDA and CDR2 SQIVND (reference sequence). The germline V and J ends were trimmed by 8 bases and 7 bases, with 8 bases remaining between them. The CDR3 runs 10 residues. The CDR3 DNA sequence: TGTGCCAGTGGGAGCGGTGAAGCTTTCTTT. Its protein product is CASGSGEAFF.

The chain carries TRBV5-1 and TRBJ1-3; D ambiguous. This CDR3 has 17 amino acids. V dropped 1 base and J dropped 2 bases, with 16 bases sitting between them. Per the germline V gene, CDR1 is SGHRS and CDR2 is YFSETQ. CDR3 nucleotides: TGCGCCAGCAGCTTGATGGGGAGTGCTGGAGCTGGAAACACCATATATTTT. Translation gives CASSLMGSAGAGNTIYF.

The sample holds a few counts of this clonotype. The rearrangement links TRBV19 to TRBJ1-1; D is unresolved. Trimming stripped 3 bases from V and 10 bases from J, with 15 bases between. There are 13 residues in the CDR3. Germline V gene lookup returns CDR1 LNHDA and CDR2 SQIVND (reference sequence). In DNA, the CDR3 is TGTGCCAGTAGTATGCGGAGGGAAGCGGGAGCTTTCTTT. This gives the protein CASSMRREAGAFF.

This rearrangement joins TRBV5-6 to TRBJ2-7; 12 bases match TRBD1. From germline, CDR1 is SGHDT and CDR2 YYEEEE. CDR3 size: 13 residues. V trimming: 7 bases; J trimming: 6 bases; junction bases outside the gene matches: 5. The chain's CDR3 is CASSGTGGREQYF. DNA for the CDR3: TGTGCCAGCTCCGGGACAGGGGGCCGCGAGCAGTACTTC.

This clonotype has only a few counts. CDR3 in DNA: TGTGCCAGCAGCCAAGATCCCGGTACCCAACCAACTGGCTACACCTTC. This codes for CASSQDPGTQPTGYTF. V is TRBV4-2 and J is TRBJ1-2; D is ambiguous. V lost 0 bases, J lost 7 bases, and 18 bases lay in between. The CDR3 is made up of 16 amino acids. CDR1 is LGHNA, CDR2 YNFKEQ, per germline.

Of note for this clonotype: A read error may account for a junction end that differs from germline. The chain links TRBV24-1 to TRBJ2-6, with D possibly matching TRBD1 (5 bases). The germline CDR1 and CDR2 sequences are KGHDR and SFDVKD. CDR3 length: 16 amino acids. CDR3 in amino acids: CASSSRMGLGANVLTF. CDR3 coding DNA: TGTGCCAGCAGTTCCCGCATGGGGCTCGGGGCCAACGTCCTGACTTTC.

This clonotype was seen more than once but under ten times. The V call is TRBV24-1, the J call TRBJ1-5, with 8 bases identical to TRBD1. CDR1 KGHDR and CDR2 SFDVKD come from the germline V gene. V lost 3 bases, J lost 3 bases, and 6 bases stayed unmatched. CDR3 length equals 16 residues. The CDR3 DNA reads TGTGCCACCAGTGATACCAGACAGGGGTCCAATCAGCCCCAGCATTTT. It is translated as CATSDTRQGSNQPQHF.

The V call is TRBV7-9, the J call TRBJ1-6, with D unclear. This CDR3 spans 12 amino acids. V was trimmed by 5 bases and J by 10 bases, leaving 9 bases between them. Germline CDR1 reads SEHNR; CDR2 reads FQNEAQ (reference sequence). CDR3 sequence reads: CASSLLESPLHF. The CDR3 bases are TGTGCCAGCAGCCTCCTAGAGTCACCCCTCCACTTT.

The gene calls are TRBV29-1 and TRBJ1-1; D gene unclear. The CDR3 runs 17 residues. Germline lookup yields CDR1 SQVTM and CDR2 ANQGSEA. This CDR3 is CTHRASQDTPLSTEAFF. CDR3 nucleotides: TGCACCCATCGGGCTTCTCAGGATACTCCGTTAAGCACTGAAGCTTTCTTT.

The chain combines TRBV11-2 with TRBJ1-4; D unresolved. Germline CDR1 is SGHAT and CDR2 is FQNNGV. The CDR3 spans 13 residues. The V end lost 0 bases, the J end lost 10 bases, and 9 bases lay between the germline ends. CDR3 in amino acids: CASSLEGMGKLFF. CDR3 bases: TGTGCCAGCAGCTTAGAGGGGATGGGAAAACTGTTTTTT.

V is TRBV24-1 and J is TRBJ2-2; 8 nucleotides match TRBD1. CDR1 KGHDR and CDR2 SFDVKD come from the germline V gene. The CDR3 loop spans 16 amino acids. V lost 11 bases and J lost 1; bases outside the gene matches: 11. This chain's CDR3 is CASSPPGTGNTGELFF. The CDR3 DNA reads as TGTGCCAGCAGCCCACCGGGGACAGGGAACACCGGGGAGCTGTTTTTT.

This clonotype has more than one count but fewer than ten. The rearrangement uses TRBV20-1 and TRBJ2-6; 7 nucleotides line up with TRBD1. This CDR3 region has 16 residues. Germline trimming cut 5 bases from V and 3 bases from J; bases unmatched to any gene: 10. Germline V lookup: CDR1 DFQATT, CDR2 SNEGSKA (reference sequence). The CDR3 sequence: CSALDRTAGGANVLTF. CDR3 bases: TGCAGTGCTTTGGACAGGACCGCCGGTGGGGCCAACGTCCTGACTTTC.

This CDR3 is CASSADRKETQYF. CDR3 coding DNA: TGTGCCAGTAGTGCGGACAGGAAAGAGACCCAGTACTTC. The chain recombines TRBV19 with TRBJ2-5, with 7 bases matching TRBD1. The CDR3 is 13 amino acids. Trimming cost V 5 bases and J 3 bases; bases outside gene matches: 3. Per the germline V gene, CDR1 is LNHDA and CDR2 is SQIVND (reference sequence). Drawing the rest from reference TRBV19 and TRBJ2-5, the complete variable domain is DGGITQSPKYLFRKEGQNVTLSCEQNLNHDAMYWYRQDPGQGLRLIYYSQIVNDFQKGDIAEGYSVSREKKESFPLTVTSAQKNPTAFYLCASSADRKETQYFGPGTRLLVL.

The chain couples TRBV29-1 to TRBJ2-5, with a weak D call TRBD1 (6 bases). CDR1 is SQVTM and CDR2 is ANQGSEA in the germline V gene. V lost 6 bases to trimming and J lost 4 bases, with 21 bases between them. This CDR3 is 15 amino acids long. CDR3 in amino acids: CSVRDINSGVETQYF. The CDR3 DNA reads as TGCAGCGTCCGGGACATTAATTCAGGAGTAGAGACCCAGTACTTC.